This entry lists 22 T cell receptor beta chains sequenced from one sample in a study of TIL therapy for anti-PD-1-resistant metastatic lung cancer. The sample's time point: pre-treatment sample, taken before nivolumab and TIL therapy. Most excised metastases sampled were pleural nodules or supraclavicular lymph nodes. The libraries were made with immunoSEQ v3. The table came from immunoSEQ multiplex PCR; TCRdb's copy has only in-frame clones and leaves some out. Of more than 20,000 clones detected, approximately 77% appear once; the ten largest clones hold approximately 7.3%. The sequences come from tumor tissue, collected at baseline. Receptors were obtained from a person between 30 and 80 years old with non-small cell lung cancer.

The chain is built from TRBV6-5 and TRBJ1-4; D is unresolved. CDR3 length equals 14 residues. The V and J ends lost 5 bases and 3 bases respectively, with 10 bases between them. Germline CDR1 MNHEY, CDR2 SVGAGI. DNA for the CDR3: TGTGCCAGCAGTACCATGGACCCTAATGAAAAACTGTTTTTT. Its protein product is CASSTMDPNEKLFF.

By sample fraction, this clone is medium-sized. J is TRBJ1-1 and V is TRBV4-1; D is perhaps TRBD1 (5 bases). The CDR3 spans 15 residues. CDR1 and CDR2 (germline): MGHRA, YSYEKL. V was shortened by 10 bases and J by 0 bases, with 18 bases between the two germline ends. CDR3 amino acids: CATTNLGQLNTEAFF. The CDR3 coding sequence is TGCGCCACTACGAATCTGGGGCAGCTGAACACTGAAGCTTTCTTT.

This clone occurred once. The chain joins TRBV7-9 to TRBJ1-3, with D possibly TRBD1 on 6 matching bases. The CDR3 runs 16 residues. The germline V gene encodes CDR1 SEHNR and CDR2 FQNEAQ (reference sequence). Trimming removed 8 bases from V and 2 bases from J, with 19 bases in between. The CDR3 sequence: CASPPRGASTGNTIYF. CDR3 nucleotide sequence: TGTGCCAGCCCTCCGAGGGGGGCAAGTACTGGAAACACCATATATTTT.

The rearrangement uses TRBV9 and TRBJ2-3; 9 bases align to TRBD2. CDR3 length: 17 amino acids. Trimming removed 0 bases from V and 3 bases from J; junction bases left unmatched: 8. CDR1 is SGDLS, CDR2 YYNGEE, per germline. The CDR3: CASSVAGGGAGTDTQYF. DNA of the CDR3: TGTGCCAGCAGCGTAGCCGGCGGGGGGGCCGGTACAGATACGCAGTATTTT.

This chain joins TRBV5-4 and TRBJ2-5; D uncertain. Trimming removed 4 bases from V and 4 bases from J, with 20 bases in between. Germline loops: CDR1 SGHNT, CDR2 YYREEE (reference sequence). The CDR3 extends over 16 amino acids. This chain's CDR3 is CASSPGAISGVETQYF. CDR3 in DNA: TGTGCCAGCAGCCCCGGTGCTATATCAGGTGTAGAGACCCAGTACTTC.

This chain links TRBV15 with TRBJ2-1, with 10 positions matching TRBD2. V lost 3 bases, J lost 2 bases, and 7 bases stayed unmatched. This CDR3 region has 17 residues. Germline assignment: CDR1 LNHNV and CDR2 YYDKDF (reference sequence). CDR3 region: CATSRELTSGAYNEQFF. The CDR3 nucleotides are TGTGCCACCAGCAGGGAATTAACTAGCGGGGCCTACAATGAGCAGTTCTTC. The complete variable domain, with remaining parts taken from reference TRBV15 and TRBJ2-1, reads DAMVIQNPRYQVTQFGKPVTLSCSQTLNHNVMYWYQQKSSQAPKLLFHYYDKDFNNEADTPDNFQSRRPNTSFCFLDIRSPGLGDTAMYLCATSRELTSGAYNEQFFGPGTRLTVL.

In its sample, this clone was seen a few times. The chain carries TRBV5-4 and TRBJ1-2, with no clear D. Germline V gene sequence: CDR1 SGHNT, CDR2 YYREEE (reference sequence). The ends were cut back, 0 bases at V and 4 bases at J, with 13 bases in the middle. CDR3 length: 15 residues. The CDR3 DNA reads TGTGCCAGCAGCTTGGCCATGGCAGGCCCCTATGGCTACACCTTC. This codes for CASSLAMAGPYGYTF.

This clone appeared a single time. The rearrangement links TRBV5-1 to TRBJ2-6; TRBD1 is a possible D gene (6 bases). V lost 4 bases to trimming and J lost 0 bases, with 11 bases between them. The germline V gene encodes CDR1 SGHRS and CDR2 YFSETQ. The CDR3 sequence is 16 residues long. The CDR3, as DNA: TGCGCCAGCAGCGTGGACAGCAGCTCTGGGGCCAACGTCCTGACTTTC. This codes for CASSVDSSSGANVLTF.

The chain links TRBV10-3 to TRBJ2-6; D might be TRBD1 (6 bases). Per germline, CDR1 ENHRY and CDR2 SYGVKD. Trimming cost V 4 bases and J 1 base, with 8 bases left between them. This CDR3 has 15 amino acids. The CDR3 sequence: CAISGGGSGANVLTF. Written as DNA, the CDR3 is TGTGCCATCAGTGGAGGGGGTTCTGGGGCCAACGTCCTGACTTTC.

This clone appeared a few times. The chain couples TRBV5-1 to TRBJ1-5, with no clear D. The CDR3 extends over 15 amino acids. Germline assignment: CDR1 SGHRS and CDR2 YFSETQ. V dropped 0 bases and J dropped 4 bases, with 11 bases sitting between them. The CDR3, as DNA: TGCGCCAGCAGCTTGGAGGTCGGGGTAAATCAGCCCCAGCATTTT. Its translation: CASSLEVGVNQPQHF.

V usage is TRBV10-2 and J usage is TRBJ2-1, with TRBD1 as a possible D gene (6 bases). Trimming removed 4 bases at V and 4 bases at J, with 8 bases between. Germline values: CDR1 WSHSY, CDR2 SAAADI. The CDR3 sequence is 13 residues long. DNA for the CDR3: TGCGCCAGCAGTGGGACAGTATACAATGAGCAGTTCTTC. Encoded protein: CASSGTVYNEQFF.

In its sample, this clone was seen once. This chain uses TRBV15 with TRBJ2-3; tentative D call: TRBD1 (5 bases). This CDR3 comprises 14 residues. Germline V gene sequence: CDR1 LNHNV, CDR2 YYDKDF (reference sequence). Trimming cost V 4 bases and J 3 bases, with 11 bases left between them. CDR3 in DNA: TGTGCCACCAGCAACAAAGGGGAAACAGATACGCAGTATTTT. Translating it yields CATSNKGETDTQYF.

This clone came up a few times. The chain uses TRBV5-1 and TRBJ2-2, with TRBD2 as a possible D gene (6 bases). CDR1 is SGHRS and CDR2 is YFSETQ in the germline V gene. The CDR3 runs to 15 residues. The V and J ends lost 4 bases and 3 bases respectively, with 13 bases between them. The DNA for the CDR3 is TGCGCCAGCAGCCCCACTAGCTGGGACACCGGGGAGCTGTTTTTT. Residues: CASSPTSWDTGELFF.

Note on this clone: At one of its ends the junction is not consistent with the germline gene, which may arise from a read error. The rearrangement uses TRBV11-2 and TRBJ1-4; D unclear. The CDR3 loop spans 11 amino acids. Germline-derived CDR1 and CDR2 are SGHAT and FQNNGV. The CDR3 here is CASSQSGPGLF. The CDR3 coding sequence is TGTGCCAGCAGCCAATCCGGGCCCGGCCTTTTT.

This sequence joins TRBV11-3 and TRBJ2-7, with D tentatively TRBD1 (5 bases). Germline-derived CDR1 and CDR2 are SGHNT and YENEEA. V was shortened by 2 bases and J by 0 bases, with 11 bases between the two germline ends. The CDR3 covers 15 residues. CDR3 sequence (DNA): TGTGCCAGCAGCTTAAGGGGTGGGTCCTCCTACGAGCAGTACTTC. It is translated as CASSLRGGSSYEQYF.

This chain uses TRBV28 with TRBJ2-7, with 8 bases fitting TRBD2. J gave up 0 bases and V 3 bases, and 4 bases lay outside the gene matches. Germline CDR1 is MDHEN and CDR2 is SYDVKM. CDR3 size: 15 residues. CDR3 nucleotide sequence: TGTGCCAGCAGTTTGCGGCGGGGGGTCTCCTACGAGCAGTACTTC. Translating gives CASSLRRGVSYEQYF.

The chain couples TRBV18 to TRBJ1-2, with D possibly being TRBD1 (6 bases). Germline V gene data show CDR1 as KGHSH and CDR2 as LQKENI. Trimming removed 4 bases at V and 7 bases at J, with 19 bases between. This CDR3 is built from 15 residues. The CDR3 reads CASSQGGGHLVGYTF. The CDR3 DNA follows: TGTGCCAGCTCACAGGGTGGGGGCCACTTGGTTGGCTACACCTTC.

The chain is built from TRBV15 and TRBJ2-7; no firm D call. Germline CDR1 and CDR2: LNHNV and YYDKDF (reference sequence). The ends were cut back, 1 base at V and 6 bases at J, with 7 bases in the middle. There are 12 residues in the CDR3. This CDR3 is CATSRVGREQYF. The CDR3 nucleotides read TGTGCCACCAGCAGAGTAGGGCGCGAGCAGTACTTC.

This chain links TRBV18 with TRBJ2-6, with D tentatively TRBD1 or TRBD2 (6 bases each). Germline V CDR1 and CDR2: KGHSH, LQKENI. Trimming cost V 3 bases and J 0 bases, with 12 bases left between them. There are 17 residues in the CDR3. CDR3 sequence reads: CASSPGGHNSGANVLTF. Here the CDR3 DNA reads TGTGCCAGCTCACCGGGGGGACACAACTCTGGGGCCAACGTCCTGACTTTC.

About this clone itself: One end of the junction varies from germline; a read error may be responsible. The chain has TRBV5-4 and TRBJ1-1; the D gene is possibly TRBD1 (6 bases). Germline CDR1 and CDR2: SGHNT and YYREEE (reference sequence). CDR3 length equals 15 residues. CDR3 amino acids: CASSQEGGGGTEAFF. The CDR3 nucleotides are TGCGCCAGCAGCCAAGAGGGCGGGGGCGGCACTGAAGCTTTCTTT. The variable domain in full, completed from reference TRBV5-4 and TRBJ1-1, reads ETGVTQSPTHLIKTRGQQVTLRCSSQSGHNTVSWYQQALGQGPQFIFQYYREEENGRGNFPPRFSGLQFPNYSSELNVNALELDDSALYLCASSQEGGGGTEAFFGQGTRLTVV.

This clone has just a few counts. V and J are TRBV5-5 and TRBJ1-4; 7 bases map to TRBD1. With V trimmed by 1 base and J by 2 bases, 5 bases remained unmatched. Per germline, CDR1 SGHKS and CDR2 YYEKEE (reference sequence). The CDR3 totals 16 residues. The CDR3 DNA is TGTGCCAGCAGCTTGCAGGGGACAGCCACTAATGAAAAACTGTTTTTT. It encodes CASSLQGTATNEKLFF. Supplemented by reference TRBV5-5 and TRBJ1-4, the full variable domain reads DAGVTQSPTHLIKTRGQQVTLRCSPISGHKSVSWYQQVLGQGPQFIFQYYEKEERGRGNFPDRFSARQFPNYSSELNVNALLLGDSALYLCASSLQGTATNEKLFFGSGTQLSVL.

This sequence joins TRBV6-5 and TRBJ1-4, with a possible D match to TRBD1 (5 bases). V lost 4 bases and J 7 bases, leaving 19 bases between the germline ends. This CDR3 spans 16 amino acids. The V gene's germline CDR1 is MNHEY and CDR2 SVGAGI. CDR3 sequence: CASSSGRTNVGEKLFF. CDR3 bases: TGTGCCAGCAGTTCGGGACGGACGAACGTCGGTGAAAAACTGTTTTTT.